Below, 12 T cell receptor beta chains from the same sample are listed, as sequenced in a study of cytomegalovirus exposure and HLA in healthy donors (dated by TCRdb to 2017 to 2019). Library generation was performed with the immunoSEQ multiplex PCR assay. A mixture of 60 forward primers for TCR Vbeta segments and 13 reverse primers for TCR Jbeta segments was used in the multiplex PCR. The table comes from immuneACCESS by way of TCRdb, which keeps in-frame sequences with V and J called. Part of the clones is missing from these tables; in studies checked, under half for an unresolved V gene and the rest for unknown reasons. This sample holds 120,000 or so clones; about 86% were observed only once. The ten largest account for about 1.8% of the sample. Material for sequencing was PBMCs. These receptors were taken from a man aged 40-49 years in good health and CMV-seronegative.

The V gene is TRBV5-1, the J gene TRBJ1-1; no definite D call. Germline values: CDR1 SGHRS, CDR2 YFSETQ. The CDR3 spans 14 residues. V was cut by 1 base and J by 2 bases, with 9 bases left in between. CDR3 region: CASSLTVGNTEAFF. For the CDR3, the DNA is TGCGCCAGCAGCTTGACGGTGGGCAACACTGAAGCTTTCTTT. The complete variable domain, with remaining parts taken from reference TRBV5-1 and TRBJ1-1, reads KAGVTQTPRYLIKTRGQQVTLSCSPISGHRSVSWYQQTPGQGLQFLFEYFSETQRNKGNFPGRFSGRQFSNSRSEMNVSTLELGDSALYLCASSLTVGNTEAFFGQGTRLTVV.

Points on this clone: The germline gene is not matched at one end of the junction; a read error may be the cause. The chain links TRBV28 to TRBJ1-2; 7 bases line up with TRBD1. CDR3 size: 14 residues. In germline, CDR1 is MDHEN, CDR2 SYDVKM. This chain's CDR3 is CASKEGAPVLGYTF. CDR3 bases: TGCGCCAGCAAGGAGGGGGCGCCAGTTTTGGGCTACACCTTC.

The chain carries TRBV5-1 and TRBJ2-1, with D perhaps TRBD1 (6 bases). Germline V CDR1 and CDR2: SGHRS, YFSETQ. The CDR3 contains 15 residues. V lost 3 bases and J lost 0, with 10 bases in between. The CDR3 coding sequence is TGCGCCAGCAGCTGGGGGCGGATCTCCTACAATGAGCAGTTCTTC. It yields the protein CASSWGRISYNEQFF.

This CDR3 reads CASTRGGGEKLFF. The CDR3 bases are TGTGCCAGCACCAGAGGGGGCGGTGAAAAACTGTTTTTT. The chain combines TRBV28 with TRBJ1-4; 7 positions match TRBD1. The CDR3 covers 13 residues. After removal of 7 bases from V and 7 bases from J, the junction contained 6 bases not matched to a gene. The germline gives CDR1 MDHEN, CDR2 SYDVKM.

This clone was counted a few times. The gene calls are TRBV7-2 and TRBJ1-2; no clear D gene. Looked up from germline, CDR1 is SGHTA and CDR2 is FQGNSA. V gave up 2 bases and J gave up 3 bases, with 13 bases separating them. This CDR3 is built from 15 residues. As DNA, the CDR3 is TGTGCCAGCAGCTTAACCTCAGCAGGCTACTATGGCTACACCTTC. It specifies CASSLTSAGYYGYTF.

The chain joins TRBV7-2 to TRBJ1-3; TRBD1 matches at 7 bases. Germline V gene data show CDR1 as SGHTA and CDR2 as FQGNSA. J gave up 4 bases and V 4 bases, and 4 bases lay outside the gene matches. The CDR3 extends over 14 amino acids. This chain's CDR3 is CASSSPDRGNTIYF. The CDR3, as DNA: TGTGCCAGCAGCTCCCCGGACAGGGGAAACACCATATATTTT.

The V and J genes are TRBV5-1 and TRBJ2-2, with D hard to call. Trimming took off 4 bases at V and 4 bases at J, with 14 bases between the two ends. Germline V gene sequence: CDR1 SGHRS, CDR2 YFSETQ. The CDR3 has 15 amino acids. CDR3: CASSIGVERTGELFF. The DNA for the CDR3 is TGCGCCAGCAGCATAGGAGTCGAGCGCACCGGGGAGCTGTTTTTT.

The rearrangement joins TRBV7-9 to TRBJ1-2; 9 positions match TRBD1. CDR3 length: 14 residues. Germline values: CDR1 SEHNR, CDR2 FQNEAQ (reference sequence). The trim removed 5 bases at V and 6 bases at J, leaving 7 bases unmatched. The CDR3 protein is CASSPRDRADGYTF. The CDR3 DNA is TGTGCCAGCAGCCCTAGGGACAGGGCCGATGGCTACACCTTC.

This chain links TRBV7-9 with TRBJ1-1, with TRBD1 as a possible D gene (5 bases). There are 11 residues in the CDR3. Trimming removed 5 bases from V and 5 bases from J, with 6 bases in between. The germline V gene has CDR1 SEHNR and CDR2 FQNEAQ (reference sequence). The CDR3 DNA sequence: TGTGCCAGCAGCGCAGGGACTGAAGCTTTCTTT. This translates into CASSAGTEAFF.

This sequence joins TRBV7-2 and TRBJ1-1, with D tentatively TRBD1 (5 bases). The CDR3 is 15 amino acids. Trimming shortened V by 6 bases and J by 1 base, and 15 bases separated the two germline ends. The germline gives CDR1 SGHTA, CDR2 FQGNSA. In DNA form, the CDR3 reads TGTGCCAGCAGACCCGGGACTCCCCAGAACACTGAAGCTTTCTTT. Protein: CASRPGTPQNTEAFF. Combining the CDR3 with reference TRBV7-2 and TRBJ1-1 gives the whole variable domain GAGVSQSPSNKVTEKGKDVELRCDPISGHTALYWYRQSLGQGLEFLIYFQGNSAPDKSGLPSDRFSAERTGGSVSTLTIQRTQQEDSAVYLCASRPGTPQNTEAFFGQGTRLTVV.

The chain joins TRBV29-1 to TRBJ2-7, with D possibly matching TRBD1 (5 bases). In germline, CDR1 is SQVTM, CDR2 ANQGSEA. V gave up 1 base and J gave up 3 bases, with 19 bases separating them. The CDR3 length is 16 residues. For the CDR3, the DNA is TGCAGCGTTGAAGGCCCTGGGGCGGACAACTTCTACGAGCAGTACTTC. It yields the protein CSVEGPGADNFYEQYF.

The rearrangement joins TRBV5-1 to TRBJ1-1; D might be TRBD1 (6 bases). Germline CDR1 reads SGHRS; CDR2 reads YFSETQ. V was cut by 4 bases and J by 0 bases, with 10 bases left in between. There are 14 residues in the CDR3. The CDR3 nucleotides read TGCGCCAGCAGCAAAGAGGGGGTGAACACTGAAGCTTTCTTT. As protein: CASSKEGVNTEAFF. Using reference TRBV5-1 and TRBJ1-1 for the parts outside the CDR3, the full variable domain is KAGVTQTPRYLIKTRGQQVTLSCSPISGHRSVSWYQQTPGQGLQFLFEYFSETQRNKGNFPGRFSGRQFSNSRSEMNVSTLELGDSALYLCASSKEGVNTEAFFGQGTRLTVV.